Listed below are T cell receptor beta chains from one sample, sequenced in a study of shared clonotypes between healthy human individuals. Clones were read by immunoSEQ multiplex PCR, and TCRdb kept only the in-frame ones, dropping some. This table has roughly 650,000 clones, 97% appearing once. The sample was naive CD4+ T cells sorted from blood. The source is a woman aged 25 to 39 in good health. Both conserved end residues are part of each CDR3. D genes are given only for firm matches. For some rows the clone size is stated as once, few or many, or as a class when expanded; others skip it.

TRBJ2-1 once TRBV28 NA CASSSGGPGFENEQFF TGTGCCAGCAGCTCTGGGGGGCCGGGGTTCGAGAATGAGCAGTTCTTC
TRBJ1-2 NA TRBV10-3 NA CAISDEVGGNTF TGTGCCATCAGTGACGAGGTGGGTGGGAACACCTTC
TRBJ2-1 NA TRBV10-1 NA CASSEAEPGYNEQFF TGCGCCAGCAGTGAGGCGGAACCTGGGTACAATGAGCAGTTCTTC
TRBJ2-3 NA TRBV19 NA CASSISGAPSTQYF TGTGCCAGTAGTATTTCAGGGGCTCCAAGTACGCAGTATTTT
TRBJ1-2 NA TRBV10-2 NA CASSDHGQDYGYTF TGCGCCAGCAGTGACCATGGGCAGGACTATGGCTACACCTTC
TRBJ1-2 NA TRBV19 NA CASSIEGMYGYTF TGTGCCAGTAGTATCGAAGGGATGTACGGCTACACCTTC
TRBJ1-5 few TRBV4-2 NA CASSQEWGNQPQHF TGTGCCAGCAGCCAAGAGTGGGGAAATCAGCCCCAGCATTTT
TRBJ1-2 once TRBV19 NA CASNPIQAPANYGYTF TGTGCCAGTAATCCCATCCAGGCCCCAGCTAACTATGGCTACACCTTC
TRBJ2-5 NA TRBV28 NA CASSLPGHNYGQYF TGTGCCAGCAGTTTGCCGGGACATAATTACGGGCAGTACTTC
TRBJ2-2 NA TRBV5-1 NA CASSFGTNTGELFF TGCGCCAGCAGCTTTGGGACTAACACCGGGGAGCTGTTTTTT
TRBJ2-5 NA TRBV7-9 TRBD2 CASSMGLAGGETQYF TGTGCCAGCAGCATGGGACTAGCGGGAGGTGAGACCCAGTACTTC
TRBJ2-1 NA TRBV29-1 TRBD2 CSVVSGSSVNEQFF TGCAGCGTTGTTAGCGGGAGCTCCGTCAATGAGCAGTTCTTC
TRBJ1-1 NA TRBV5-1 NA CASSLAKGVGAFF TGCGCCAGCAGCTTGGCCAAAGGGGTCGGAGCTTTCTTT
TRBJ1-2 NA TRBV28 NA CASSPQDDYGYTF TGTGCCAGCAGCCCACAGGATGACTATGGCTACACCTTC
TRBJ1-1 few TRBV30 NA CAWSPRTGWAFF TGTGCCTGGAGTCCACGGACGGGGTGGGCTTTCTTT
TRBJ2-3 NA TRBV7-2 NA CASSLVSTDTQYF TGTGCCAGCAGCTTAGTTAGCACAGATACGCAGTATTTT
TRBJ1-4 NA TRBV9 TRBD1 CASSVGVGQPNEKLFF TGTGCCAGCAGCGTAGGGGTGGGACAGCCTAATGAAAAACTGTTTTTT
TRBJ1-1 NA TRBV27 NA CASSPGTGSTEAFF TGTGCCAGCAGCCCGGGCACAGGGAGCACTGAAGCTTTCTTT
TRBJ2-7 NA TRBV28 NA CASSFHAGPLNEQYF TGTGCCAGCAGTTTTCATGCAGGGCCCCTCAACGAGCAGTACTTC
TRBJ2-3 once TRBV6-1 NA CASSEVGGGTDTQYF TGTGCCAGCAGTGAAGTTGGAGGGGGCACAGATACGCAGTATTTT
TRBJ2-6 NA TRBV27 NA CASSSEAPVNVLTF TGTGCCAGCAGTTCCGAAGCTCCGGTCAACGTCCTGACTTTC
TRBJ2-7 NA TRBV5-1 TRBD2 CASSRGLVGGPDEQYF TGCGCCAGCAGCCGGGGACTAGTGGGAGGTCCCGACGAGCAGTACTTC
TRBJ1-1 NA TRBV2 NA CASSPDRRNTEAFF TGTGCCAGCAGTCCAGACAGGCGTAACACTGAAGCTTTCTTT
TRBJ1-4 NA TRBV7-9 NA CASSLRGYVTWGTNEKLFF TGTGCCAGCAGCCTTAGGGGTTACGTAACCTGGGGAACTAATGAAAAACTGTTTTTT
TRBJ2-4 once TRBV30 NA CAWRELGQLAKNIQYF TGTGCCTGGAGGGAGCTAGGACAACTAGCCAAAAACATTCAGTACTTC
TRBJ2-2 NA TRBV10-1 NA CASSESGRGELFF TGCGCCAGCAGTGAGTCGGGCCGCGGGGAGCTGTTTTTT
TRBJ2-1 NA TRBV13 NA CASSQRLGGRFNEQFF TGTGCCAGCAGCCAAAGACTAGGGGGGAGGTTCAATGAGCAGTTCTTC
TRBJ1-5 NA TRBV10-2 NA CASSRTASNQPQHF TGCGCCAGCAGCAGGACTGCAAGCAATCAGCCCCAGCATTTT
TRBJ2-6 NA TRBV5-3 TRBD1 CARSLVGTERWANVLTF TGTGCCAGAAGCTTGGTCGGGACAGAAAGATGGGCCAACGTCCTGACTTTC
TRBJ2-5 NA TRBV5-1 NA CASSWGHSQETQYF TGCGCCAGCAGCTGGGGACACAGCCAAGAGACCCAGTACTTC
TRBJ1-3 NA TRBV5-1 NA CASTAQGAGNTIYF TGCGCCAGCACCGCACAGGGAGCCGGAAACACCATATATTTT
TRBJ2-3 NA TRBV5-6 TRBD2 CASSLRLWEGQVADTQYF TGTGCCAGCAGCTTGAGGTTATGGGAGGGCCAAGTTGCAGATACGCAGTATTTT
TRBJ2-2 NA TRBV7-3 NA CASSSKNTGELFF TGTGCCAGCAGCTCTAAGAACACCGGGGAGCTGTTTTTT
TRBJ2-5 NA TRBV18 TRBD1 CASSPFDRGEQETQYF TGTGCCAGCTCACCGTTCGACAGGGGAGAACAAGAGACCCAGTACTTC
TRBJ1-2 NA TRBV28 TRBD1 CASSLGTEINYGYTF TGTGCCAGCAGTTTAGGGACAGAGATTAACTATGGCTACACCTTC
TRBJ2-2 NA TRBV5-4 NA CASGNSVAAGTGELFF TGTGCCAGCGGGAATTCCGTAGCGGCGGGCACCGGGGAGCTGTTTTTT
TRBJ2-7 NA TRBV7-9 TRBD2 CASSSGLADNSYEQYF TGTGCCAGCAGCTCTGGACTAGCGGACAACTCCTACGAGCAGTACTTC
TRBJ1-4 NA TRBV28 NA CASSLAREGEKLFF TGTGCCAGCAGTTTAGCCAGGGAGGGGGAAAAACTGTTTTTT
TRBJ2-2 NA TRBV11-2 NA CASSLWGYGELFF TGTGCCAGCAGCTTATGGGGGTACGGGGAGCTGTTTTTT
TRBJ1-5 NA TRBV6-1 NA CASSEQWQPQHF TGTGCCAGCAGTGAACAGTGGCAGCCCCAGCATTTT
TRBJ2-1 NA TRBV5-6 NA CASSLKGGEQFF TGTGCCAGCAGCTTGAAGGGTGGTGAGCAGTTCTTC
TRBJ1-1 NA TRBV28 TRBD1 CASRLGTGGWKTEAFF TGTGCCAGCAGACTCGGGACAGGAGGGTGGAAGACTGAAGCTTTCTTT